The next 29 T cell receptor beta chains were all read from a single sample in a study of regulatory T cells in long-lasting Graves disease. Time point indicated: newly diagnosed GD, antithyroid drugs for less than 3 months. Researchers made the TCR library from RNA that was extracted from PBMCs. With iRepertoire HTBI primers and Arm-PCR of CDR3 regions, TCR beta libraries were built. TCRdb fed the multiplex PCR reads into MiXCR, producing one record per CDR3 protein. This table holds around 480,000 distinct CDR3 sequences, approximately 16% found once. The data also belong to a second study, concerning T cells in Graves' hyperthyroidism and ophthalmopathy.

The input for sequencing was peripheral blood mononuclear cells (PBMCs), taken at new diagnosis, from a patient treated with antithyroid drugs. All receptors derive from a woman aged 35-65 years with Graves disease.

V and J are TRBV6-1 and TRBJ1-2; unclear D gene. Looked up from germline, CDR1 is MNHNS and CDR2 is SASEGT. The CDR3 has 14 amino acids. Trimming shortened V by 6 bases and J by 4 bases, and 15 bases separated the two germline ends. DNA of the CDR3: TGTGCCAGCAGCCTCTCTGGGCCCATCTATGGCTACACCTTC. Its translation: CASSLSGPIYGYTF.

The sample holds a few counts of this clonotype. V is TRBV4-2 and J is TRBJ2-3; TRBD2 might be the D (7 bases). Trimming took off 4 bases at V and 4 bases at J, with 15 bases between the two ends. The CDR3 is made up of 15 amino acids. Germline CDR1 is LGHNA and CDR2 is YNFKEQ. CDR3 sequence: CASSLSGGGADTQYF. The CDR3, as DNA: TGTGCCAGCAGCCTCAGTGGAGGGGGGGCAGATACGCAGTATTTT.

The sample holds many counts of this clonotype. The rearrangement uses TRBV12-5 and TRBJ1-1; D might be TRBD1 (6 bases). V was clipped by 4 bases and J by 2 bases, with 8 bases between them. CDR3 size: 13 residues. The germline V gene has CDR1 LGHNT and CDR2 FRNRAP. The CDR3 bases are TGTGCTAGTGGTTGGGACACCAACACTGAAGCTTTCTTT. Translating gives CASGWDTNTEAFF. Full variable domain (outside the CDR3, taken from reference TRBV12-5 and TRBJ1-1): DARVTQTPRHKVTEMGQEVTMRCQPILGHNTVFWYRQTMMQGLELLAYFRNRAPLDDSGMPKDRFSAEMPDATLATLKIQPSEPRDSAVYFCASGWDTNTEAFFGQGTRLTVV.

The rearrangement uses TRBV5-1 and TRBJ2-3, with a tentative D call TRBD2 (5 bases). V lost 3 bases and J lost 5, with 19 bases in between. Germline V lookup: CDR1 SGHRS, CDR2 YFSETQ. The CDR3 runs to 16 residues. The CDR3 region has the DNA TGCGCCAGCAGCTCCTCTAGCACGGCCTCGGGAGATACGCAGTATTTT. Protein product: CASSSSSTASGDTQYF.

In this sample, this clonotype turned up a few times. This sequence joins TRBV5-1 and TRBJ1-4; tentative D call: TRBD1 (5 bases). The CDR3 runs to 15 residues. V lost 0 bases and J lost 7, with 13 bases in between. Germline CDR1 reads SGHRS; CDR2 reads YFSETQ. This CDR3 reads CASSLAGWGGEKLFF. The CDR3 DNA follows: TGCGCCAGCAGCTTGGCTGGTTGGGGGGGTGAAAAACTGTTTTTT. The full variable domain, in which reference TRBV5-1 and TRBJ1-4 provide the parts outside the CDR3, is KAGVTQTPRYLIKTRGQQVTLSCSPISGHRSVSWYQQTPGQGLQFLFEYFSETQRNKGNFPGRFSGRQFSNSRSEMNVSTLELGDSALYLCASSLAGWGGEKLFFGSGTQLSVL.

This clonotype was detected a few times. V is TRBV4-1 and J is TRBJ1-2, with D unresolved. The CDR3 totals 15 residues. The germline gives CDR1 MGHRA, CDR2 YSYEKL. V lost 3 bases to trimming and J lost 1 base, with 12 bases between them. For the CDR3, the DNA is TGCGCCAGCAGCCAGATTTTCGGAAATAACTATGGCTACACCTTC. Its translation: CASSQIFGNNYGYTF.

The table lists this clonotype with many counts. This chain joins TRBV2 and TRBJ2-7; either TRBD1 or TRBD2 may fit D (5 bases each). In germline, CDR1 is SNHLY, CDR2 FYNNEI. The V gene lost 4 bases and the J gene lost 6 bases, with 13 bases spanning the gap. This CDR3 is 13 amino acids long. CDR3 loop: CASSGVGETEQYF. CDR3 DNA: TGTGCCAGCAGTGGGGTAGGGGAGACCGAGCAGTACTTC.

CDR3 nucleotides: TGCGCCAGCAGCTTGGGGGATCAAGAGACCCAGTACTTC. It specifies CASSLGDQETQYF. The chain has TRBV5-1 and TRBJ2-5; D uncertain. The CDR3 length is 13 residues. The germline V gene encodes CDR1 SGHRS and CDR2 YFSETQ. The V end was cut by 0 bases, the J end by 2 bases, with 5 bases between.

This chain joins TRBV7-2 and TRBJ1-2; 12 bases are a match to TRBD1. This CDR3 has 16 amino acids. After removal of 4 bases from V and 3 bases from J, the junction contained 6 bases not matched to a gene. In germline, CDR1 is SGHTA, CDR2 FQGNSA. The CDR3 spells CASSSRDRGLDYGYTF. In DNA form, the CDR3 reads TGTGCCAGCAGCTCCCGGGACAGGGGGCTCGACTATGGCTACACCTTC.

This clonotype was detected many times. CDR3 amino acids: CASATGTVTEAFF. The CDR3 DNA is TGTGCCAGCGCGACTGGGACCGTCACTGAAGCTTTCTTT. The chain combines TRBV18 with TRBJ1-1; maybe TRBD1 (5 bases). Trimming removed 8 bases from V and 4 bases from J, with 14 bases in between. CDR3 size: 13 residues. CDR1 and CDR2 from the germline V gene are KGHSH and LQKENI.

This clonotype came up many times. This chain links TRBV6-2 or TRBV6-3 with TRBJ1-5; no reliable D call. V dropped 5 bases and J dropped 0 bases, with 8 bases sitting between them. Germline CDR1 is MNHEY and CDR2 is SVGEGT. This CDR3 is 14 amino acids long. Here the CDR3 reads CASSHKDSNQPQHF. The CDR3, as DNA: TGTGCCAGCAGTCACAAGGATAGCAATCAGCCCCAGCATTTT.

This clonotype was counted only a few times. The rearrangement joins TRBV11-3 to TRBJ1-2, with TRBD1 matching 7 bases. This CDR3 comprises 15 residues. Germline lookup yields CDR1 SGHNT and CDR2 YENEEA. Trimming removed 1 base from V and 5 bases from J; junction bases left unmatched: 7. This CDR3 is CASSLGQQGIYGYTF. As DNA, the CDR3 is TGTGCCAGCAGCTTAGGCCAACAGGGGATATATGGCTACACCTTC.

This clonotype showed up just a few times. This chain joins TRBV6-1 and TRBJ2-3; D call uncertain. Trimming took 3 bases from V and 3 from J, leaving 10 bases between them. Germline loops: CDR1 MNHNS, CDR2 SASEGT. The CDR3 loop spans 14 amino acids. CDR3 sequence (DNA): TGTGCCAGCAGTGACGATAGGGTTACAGATACGCAGTATTTT. The encoded protein is CASSDDRVTDTQYF.

The sample holds many counts of this clonotype. The chain couples TRBV6-2 or TRBV6-3 to TRBJ2-5; 11 bases agree with TRBD2. CDR1 and CDR2 (germline): MNHEY, SVGEGT. V shed 5 bases, J shed 4 bases, and the junction held 3 bases outside the gene matches. The CDR3 has 14 residues. CDR3 in DNA: TGTGCCAGCAGTCTAGCGGGGGGACTAGAGACCCAGTACTTC. Its protein product is CASSLAGGLETQYF.

This clonotype was detected ten times or more. V gene TRBV6-1 combines with J gene TRBJ1-2; D is unresolved. Germline lookup yields CDR1 MNHNS and CDR2 SASEGT. Trimming removed 6 bases from V and 4 bases from J, with 18 bases in between. This CDR3 spans 15 amino acids. The DNA for the CDR3 is TGTGCCAGCAGGCGGACCGGGAACACCCCCTATGGCTACACCTTC. It encodes CASRRTGNTPYGYTF.

Concerning this clonotype itself: A read error is possible here, since a much larger clone lies one base away. The V and J genes are TRBV11-3 and TRBJ1-1; tentative D call: TRBD1 (5 bases). Per the germline V gene, CDR1 is SGHNT and CDR2 is YENEEA. The CDR3 length is 14 residues. CDR3 residues: CANSATSGIAEAFF. The CDR3 coding sequence is TGTGCCAACAGCGCCACCTCAGGGATAGCTGAAGCTTTCTTT.

This clonotype was recorded many times. CDR3 sequence: CASSLTGENQPQHF. The CDR3 DNA reads as TGTGCCAGCAGTTTGACAGGGGAGAATCAGCCCCAGCATTTT. The chain uses TRBV6-9 and TRBJ1-5, with 8 bases aligning to TRBD1. V was pared by 4 bases and J by 4 bases, with 3 bases of the junction left unmatched. The CDR3 extends over 14 amino acids. Germline V gives CDR1 MNHGY, CDR2 SVAAGI.

This clonotype has at least ten counts. The chain is built from TRBV27 and TRBJ1-5, with D tentatively TRBD1 (5 bases). Germline CDR1 reads MNHEY; CDR2 reads SMNVEV (reference sequence). This CDR3 is 16 amino acids long. The V end lost 5 bases, the J end lost 5 bases, and 19 bases lay between the germline ends. CDR3 in DNA: TGTGCCAGCAGTCCAAGGGCGGGGCTGCGGTATCAGCCCCAGCATTTT. It codes for CASSPRAGLRYQPQHF.

In its sample, this clonotype was seen many times. This chain uses TRBV2 with TRBJ1-3; a weak D match, TRBD1 (5 bases). The CDR3 has 12 residues. V lost 4 bases, J lost 6 bases, and 7 bases lay in between. CDR1 SNHLY and CDR2 FYNNEI come from the germline V gene. The CDR3 DNA follows: TGTGCCAGCAGTGCTGGGGCAAACACCATATATTTT. Residues: CASSAGANTIYF.

This clonotype was detected ten times or more. CDR3 sequence: CASSELLNTEAFF. DNA for the CDR3: TGTGCCAGCAGCGAACTCCTGAACACTGAAGCTTTCTTT. The chain links TRBV12-3 or TRBV12-4 to TRBJ1-1; D is ambiguous. The germline V and J ends were trimmed by 6 bases and 0 bases, with 8 bases remaining between them. The CDR3 extends over 13 amino acids.

The chain recombines TRBV28 with TRBJ2-1, with D tentatively TRBD2 (6 bases). With 8 bases removed from V and 4 bases from J, the gap between germline ends came to 18 bases. This CDR3 comprises 15 residues. CDR1 is MDHEN and CDR2 is SYDVKM in the germline V gene. The CDR3 nucleotides read TGTGCCAGCGGCCTTGTTAGCGGAGCTTACAATGAGCAGTTCTTC. It codes for CASGLVSGAYNEQFF.

This sequence joins TRBV2 and TRBJ1-2; weak D call: TRBD1 (6 bases). From germline, CDR1 is SNHLY and CDR2 FYNNEI. CDR3 size: 13 residues. Trimming shortened V by 9 bases and J by 4 bases, and 15 bases separated the two germline ends. CDR3 sequence: CARTGRRVYGYTF. In DNA form, the CDR3 reads TGTGCCAGAACAGGGAGAAGGGTCTATGGCTACACCTTC.

This clonotype has a handful of counts. The rearrangement links TRBV28 to TRBJ1-6; 8 bases are shared with TRBD1. Trimming removed 5 bases from V and 9 bases from J; junction bases left unmatched: 12. CDR3 size: 16 residues. CDR1 and CDR2 (germline): MDHEN, SYDVKM. CDR3 bases: TGTGCCAGCAGTACCCCCCGGGGACAGGCTTCTTCACCCCTCCACTTT. The encoded protein is CASSTPRGQASSPLHF. The variable domain in full, completed from reference TRBV28 and TRBJ1-6, reads DVKVTQSSRYLVKRTGEKVFLECVQDMDHENMFWYRQDPGLGLRLIYFSYDVKMKEKGDIPEGYSVSREKKERFSLILESASTNQTSMYLCASSTPRGQASSPLHFGNGTRLTVT.

The chain uses TRBV20-1 and TRBJ2-5, with D unresolved. The CDR3 spans 14 residues. Per germline, CDR1 DFQATT and CDR2 SNEGSKA (reference sequence). The V gene lost 5 bases and the J gene lost 0 bases, with 13 bases spanning the gap. Here the CDR3 DNA reads TGCAGTGCTGTCCCAGGAATTTACCAAGAGACCCAGTACTTC. It yields the protein CSAVPGIYQETQYF.

At least ten counts were recorded for this clonotype. This chain joins TRBV12-3 or TRBV12-4 and TRBJ1-1; TRBD1 matches 8 bases. V lost 4 bases to trimming and J lost 1 base; unmatched junction nucleotides: 5. The CDR3 is made up of 15 amino acids. CDR3 DNA: TGTGCCAGCAGTTCCAGGGGGCGCGGGAACACTGAAGCTTTCTTT. Translated: CASSSRGRGNTEAFF.

CDR3 bases: TGTGCCAGCAGCACCAAGGGACAGGGAAATGCCTACCAAGAGACCCAGTACTTC. Protein sequence: CASSTKGQGNAYQETQYF. The chain carries TRBV13 and TRBJ2-5; 9 bases map to TRBD1. Germline V gene sequence: CDR1 PRHDT, CDR2 FYEKMQ (reference sequence). CDR3 length: 18 residues. Trimming removed 5 bases from V and 0 bases from J; junction bases left unmatched: 13.

A remark on this clonotype: A clone one base away is much larger, so this may be a read error. No conserved phenylalanine or tryptophan ends this CDR3, so it is likely a read error. V is TRBV2 and J is TRBJ2-1; 10 nucleotides line up with TRBD2. Per the germline V gene, CDR1 is SNHLY and CDR2 is FYNNEI. CDR3 size: 14 residues. The V gene end was trimmed by 7 bases and the J gene end by 7 bases; junction bases not matched to a gene: 7. The CDR3 region has the DNA TGTGCCAGCAACCCTAGCGGGGGTCGGAATGAGCAGTTCCTC. The encoded protein is CASNPSGGRNEQFL.

The CDR3 region is CASTQPVQNEQFF. The CDR3 DNA reads TGTGCCAGCACCCAACCTGTCCAGAATGAGCAGTTCTTC. This chain uses TRBV7-9 with TRBJ2-1; D is unclear. The CDR3 spans 13 residues. The V gene lost 7 bases and the J gene lost 7 bases, with 14 bases spanning the gap. CDR1 and CDR2 from the germline V gene are SEHNR and FQNEAQ (reference sequence).

The chain has TRBV6-5 and TRBJ1-3; D uncertain. CDR3 size: 16 residues. The V and J ends lost 0 bases and 2 bases respectively, with 11 bases between them. In germline, CDR1 is MNHEY, CDR2 SVGAGI. CDR3 loop: CASSYSLAGAGNTIYF. DNA of the CDR3: TGTGCCAGCAGTTACTCGCTTGCTGGGGCTGGAAACACCATATATTTT.